This T cell receptor (beta chain) stems from a study of T cell responses to AZD1222 COVID-19 vaccine. CDR1 is MDHEN, CDR2 SYDVKM, per germline. The CDR3 totals 13 residues. The V end was cut by 5 bases, the J end by 4 bases, with 6 bases between. The data were produced by immunoSEQ multiplex PCR, yet TCRdb's version contains in-frame clones alone and is incomplete. This table holds more than 100,000 clones, roughly 88% found once. The genes are TRBV28 and TRBJ2-6; D is unresolved. The receptor was isolated from an adult in good health. This specimen consisted of peripheral blood, obtained on day 0 of AZD1222 vaccination. The CDR3 sequence is CASSIPGANVLTF. In DNA, the CDR3 is TGTGCCAGCAGTATCCCCGGGGCCAACGTCCTGACTTTC.